The clone carrying this T cell receptor beta chain was seen only a few times. This CDR3 region has 17 residues. Germline lookup yields CDR1 LGHNA and CDR2 YSLEER. V dropped 4 bases and J dropped 2; count of bases not matched to a gene: 6. Library preparation (for TCRbeta) was performed with unique molecular identifiers. From the PCR reads, TCRdb called clonotypes with MiXCR, one entry per CDR3 protein. The table shows about 610,000 distinct CDR3 sequences, with roughly a tenth occurring only once. The sample belongs to a study of T-cell reconstitution after alpha-beta-depleted transplantation in children.

The receptor was derived from a human donor who donated a stem cell graft to a child with acute myeloid leukemia. Sequenced here: PBMCs from the stem cell graft donor, sampled from the stem cell graft. The gene calls are TRBV4-3 and TRBJ2-5, with TRBD2 matching 14 bases. For the CDR3, the DNA is TGCGCCAGCAGCCCCCGACTAGCGGGAGGGACACAAGAGACCCAGTACTTC. It encodes CASSPRLAGGTQETQYF.